This T cell receptor beta chain was identified during a study of cytomegalovirus exposure and HLA in healthy donors. CDR1 is MNHNY and CDR2 is SVGAGI in the germline V gene (reference sequence). V was pared by 5 bases and J by 7 bases, with 4 bases of the junction left unmatched. The CDR3 consists of 12 residues. With 60 Vbeta and 13 Jbeta primers, the PCR was carried out. Clones were sequenced by immunoSEQ multiplex PCR, and TCRdb holds only the in-frame ones, with some missing. In the table there are roughly 110,000 clones, roughly 77% of which are singletons. This rearrangement joins TRBV6-6 to TRBJ2-7; 8 bases line up with TRBD2. Sequencing was carried out using PBMCs. The clonotype comes from a man aged 40-49 years in good health and CMV-seronegative. CDR3 nucleotide sequence: TGTGCCAGCAGTACCGGGACTAGGGAGCAGTACTTC. As protein: CASSTGTREQYF.